This TCR beta chain was recorded in a study of T cell responses to AZD1222 COVID-19 vaccine. This CDR3 comprises 13 residues. J was trimmed by 1 base and V by 11 bases; bases with no gene match: 6. Germline loops: CDR1 SNHLY, CDR2 FYNNEI. General observations from the study: Increases in Spike-specific TCR breadth and depth were seen after two AZD1222 doses.

Second-dose recipients at about 4 or about 12 weeks were treated as one pooled group. Using immunoSEQ multiplex PCR, the repertoire was profiled, and TCRdb retains in-frame clones only, with some absent. The top ten hold almost 8% of the sample, which has 20,000 to 30,000 clones, 70% to 90% seen once. A word on this clone: The antigen is undetermined.

This specimen consisted of peripheral blood, obtained 28 days after the second AZD1222 dose. This receptor was obtained from an adult who received the AZD1222 COVID-19 vaccine. The chain is built from TRBV2 and TRBJ2-3, with 7 bases fitting TRBD2. The CDR3 nucleotides read TGTGCCGGGGGGGTAGCGGGCACAGATACGCAGTATTTT. It specifies CAGGVAGTDTQYF.